The 12 T cell receptor beta chains reported below all come from one sample, sequenced in a study of spatial heterogeneity in lung cancer. Study-wide findings and caveats: Tracking of tumor mutation counts was seen in expanded intratumoral alpha and beta TCR counts.

The antigens for these receptors are not known. Stated time point: sample taken at primary tumor resection. TCRdb re-called the 5' RACE reads through MiXCR, storing one row per CDR3 protein. The table records some 7,000 distinct CDR3 sequences, 3% to 4% of them present only once. Source: lung tumor tissue, taken at surgery. Receptors originate from a male donor with early-stage non-small cell lung cancer.

CDR3 DNA sequence: TGTGCCTGGAGCGAAAAAGGGGGCCGTACTGAAGCTTTCTTT. This encodes CAWSEKGGRTEAFF. The rearrangement joins TRBV30 to TRBJ1-1, with 7 nucleotides matching TRBD1. CDR3 length: 14 residues. Trimming cost V 3 bases and J 5 bases; bases outside gene matches: 9. Germline CDR1 reads GTSNPN; CDR2 reads SVGIG (reference sequence).

This clonotype was seen at least ten times. This chain connects TRBV29-1 to TRBJ2-1; TRBD2 is a possible D gene (6 bases). The CDR3 totals 12 residues. Trimming shortened V by 7 bases and J by 7 bases, and 14 bases separated the two germline ends. Germline-derived CDR1 and CDR2 are SQVTM and ANQGSEA. DNA of the CDR3: TGCAGCGGCGGGGCGAATGGGAATGAGCAGTTCTTC. It encodes CSGGANGNEQFF.

In its sample, this clonotype was seen many times. This chain connects TRBV7-3 to TRBJ2-1, with TRBD1 matching over 9 bases. J was trimmed by 8 bases and V by 5 bases; bases with no gene match: 13. The CDR3 consists of 16 residues. CDR1 is SGHTA and CDR2 is FQGTGA in the germline V gene. The CDR3 region has the DNA TGTGCCAGCAGCCAAGATCGGGACAGGGCGAAGTATGAGCAGTTCTTC. Protein product: CASSQDRDRAKYEQFF.

In its sample, this clonotype ranks as medium-sized. This chain joins TRBV9 and TRBJ1-4; D ambiguous. Between the trimmed V and J ends, which lost 1 base and 3 bases, there was a span of 13 bases. The CDR3 consists of 16 residues. Germline V gives CDR1 SGDLS, CDR2 YYNGEE. CDR3 bases: TGTGCCAGCAGCGTAAGTGGGCAGCCTTCTAATGAAAAACTGTTTTTT. It is translated as CASSVSGQPSNEKLFF.

Many counts were recorded for this clonotype. The CDR3 bases are TGTGCCAGCAGCTTAGGTGGTAGCGGGAGGACCGGGGAGCTGTTTTTT. Translating gives CASSLGGSGRTGELFF. This chain links TRBV7-2 with TRBJ2-2, with 10 bases that match TRBD2. CDR3 size: 16 residues. Germline V gives CDR1 SGHTA, CDR2 FQGNSA. The J segment lost 5 bases and the V segment lost 1 base, leaving 4 bases of the junction unmatched.

This clonotype was seen at least ten times. Written as DNA, the CDR3 is TGCAGTGCTAGTCCCGGCAGTGGCACAGATACGCAGTATTTT. It specifies CSASPGSGTDTQYF. The chain employs TRBV20-1 and TRBJ2-3; D is unresolved. This CDR3 spans 14 amino acids. The ends were cut back, 3 bases at V and 1 base at J, with 11 bases in the middle. Looked up from germline, CDR1 is DFQATT and CDR2 is SNEGSKA (reference sequence).

This clonotype was found many times. The chain recombines TRBV5-4 with TRBJ2-7; perhaps D is TRBD1 or TRBD2 (5 bases each). V was pared by 4 bases and J by 2 bases, with 13 bases between. In germline, CDR1 is SGHNT, CDR2 YYREEE (reference sequence). The CDR3 consists of 14 residues. CDR3: CASSRRDRPYEQYF. CDR3 in DNA: TGTGCCAGCAGCCGCCGGGACCGCCCCTACGAGCAGTACTTC.

This clonotype was picked up many times. The genes are TRBV2 and TRBJ1-4; the match to TRBD1 covers 9 bases. Germline trimming cut 6 bases from V and 0 bases from J; bases unmatched to any gene: 2. The CDR3 totals 15 residues. The germline CDR1 and CDR2 sequences are SNHLY and FYNNEI. The CDR3 DNA is TGTGCCAGCAGCGGACAGGGGTCAACTAATGAAAAACTGTTTTTT. This encodes CASSGQGSTNEKLFF.

This clonotype has at least ten counts. This chain uses TRBV12-3 or TRBV12-4 with TRBJ2-2; the D is unclear. V was cut by 7 bases and J by 3 bases, with 6 bases left in between. CDR3 size: 12 residues. The CDR3 nucleotides are TGTGCCAGCACCTTAGACACCGGGGAGCTGTTTTTT. Protein product: CASTLDTGELFF.

This clonotype has ten or more counts. J is TRBJ2-1 and V is TRBV24-1, with 15 bases aligning to TRBD2. Unmatched junction bases numbered 0, after V lost 5 bases and J lost 8 bases. The CDR3 contains 14 residues. From germline, CDR1 is KGHDR and CDR2 SFDVKD. The CDR3 is CATSGTSGRDEQFF. CDR3 sequence (DNA): TGTGCCACCAGTGGGACTAGCGGGAGGGATGAGCAGTTCTTC.

By sample fraction, this clonotype is medium-sized (0.01 to 0.1%). The chain links TRBV10-3 to TRBJ2-5; D tentatively fits TRBD1 or TRBD2 (6 bases each). Germline CDR1 reads ENHRY; CDR2 reads SYGVKD. V was pared by 4 bases and J by 5 bases, with 14 bases between. The CDR3 runs 14 residues. The CDR3 here is CAISGSGGGETQYF. CDR3 coding DNA: TGTGCCATCAGTGGGAGCGGAGGGGGGGAGACCCAGTACTTC.

This clonotype came up many times. The gene calls are TRBV5-1 and TRBJ2-1, with D perhaps matching TRBD1 (6 bases). There are 13 residues in the CDR3. V was trimmed by 1 base and J by 9 bases, leaving 11 bases between them. Germline CDR1 reads SGHRS; CDR2 reads YFSETQ. The CDR3 region is CASSLNRASEQFF. CDR3 bases: TGCGCCAGCAGCTTGAACAGGGCAAGTGAGCAGTTCTTC.